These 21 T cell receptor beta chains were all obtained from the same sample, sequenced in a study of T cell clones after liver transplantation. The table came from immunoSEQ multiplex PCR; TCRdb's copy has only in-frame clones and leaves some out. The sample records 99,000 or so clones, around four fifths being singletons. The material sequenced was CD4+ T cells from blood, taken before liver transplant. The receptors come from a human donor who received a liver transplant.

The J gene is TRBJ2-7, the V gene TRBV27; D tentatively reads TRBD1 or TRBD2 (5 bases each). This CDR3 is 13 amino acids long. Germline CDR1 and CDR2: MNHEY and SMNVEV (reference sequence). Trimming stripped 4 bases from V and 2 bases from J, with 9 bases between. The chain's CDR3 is CASSSGAPYEQYF. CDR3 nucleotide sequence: TGTGCCAGCAGTTCCGGGGCACCCTACGAGCAGTACTTC.

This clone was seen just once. The CDR3 loop reads CASSFQAGEGYGYTF. DNA for the CDR3: TGTGCCAGCAGCTTCCAAGCAGGGGAAGGGTATGGCTACACCTTC. The chain joins TRBV7-2 to TRBJ1-2; tentatively, D is TRBD1 (6 bases). In germline, CDR1 is SGHTA, CDR2 FQGNSA. The CDR3 consists of 15 residues. The germline V and J ends were trimmed by 3 bases and 5 bases, with 16 bases remaining between them.

The DNA of the CDR3 is TGTGCCAGCAGTGAAGAACCGCTCTCAGGGACGTCTAATGAAAAACTGTTTTTT. The encoded protein is CASSEEPLSGTSNEKLFF. This chain joins TRBV6-1 and TRBJ1-4; the D gene is possibly TRBD1 (5 bases). Trimming took 1 base from V and 3 from J, leaving 18 bases between them. The CDR3 spans 18 residues. Looked up from germline, CDR1 is MNHNS and CDR2 is SASEGT.

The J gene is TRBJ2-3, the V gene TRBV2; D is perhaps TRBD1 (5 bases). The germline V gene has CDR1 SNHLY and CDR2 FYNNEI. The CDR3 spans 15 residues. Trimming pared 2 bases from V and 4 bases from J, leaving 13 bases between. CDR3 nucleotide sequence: TGTGCCAGCAGTGAAAATGGTGGGGCCCCAGATACGCAGTATTTT. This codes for CASSENGGAPDTQYF.

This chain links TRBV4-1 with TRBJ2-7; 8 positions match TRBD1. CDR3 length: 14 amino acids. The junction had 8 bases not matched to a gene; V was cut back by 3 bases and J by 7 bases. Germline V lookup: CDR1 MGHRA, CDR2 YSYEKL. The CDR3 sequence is CASSHRTGPREQYF. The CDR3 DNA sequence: TGCGCCAGCAGCCATCGGACAGGGCCCCGGGAGCAGTACTTC.

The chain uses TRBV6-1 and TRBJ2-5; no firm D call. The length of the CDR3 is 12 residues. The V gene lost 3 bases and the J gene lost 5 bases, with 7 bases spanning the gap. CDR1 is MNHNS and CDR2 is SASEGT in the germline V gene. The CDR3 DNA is TGTGCCAGCAGTGATTTGGGGGAGACCCAGTACTTC. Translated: CASSDLGETQYF.

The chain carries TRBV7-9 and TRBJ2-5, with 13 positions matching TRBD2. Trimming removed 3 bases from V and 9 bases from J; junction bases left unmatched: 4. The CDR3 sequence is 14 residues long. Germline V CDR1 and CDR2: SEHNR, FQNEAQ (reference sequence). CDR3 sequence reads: CASSFGLAGVAQYF. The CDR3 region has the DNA TGTGCCAGCAGCTTCGGACTAGCGGGAGTGGCCCAGTACTTC.

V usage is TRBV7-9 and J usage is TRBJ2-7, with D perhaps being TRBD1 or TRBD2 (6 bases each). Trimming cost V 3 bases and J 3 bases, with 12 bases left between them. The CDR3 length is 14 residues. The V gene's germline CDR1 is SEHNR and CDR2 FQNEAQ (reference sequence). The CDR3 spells CASSFLGGFYEQYF. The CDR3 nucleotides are TGTGCCAGCAGCTTTCTCGGGGGCTTCTACGAGCAGTACTTC.

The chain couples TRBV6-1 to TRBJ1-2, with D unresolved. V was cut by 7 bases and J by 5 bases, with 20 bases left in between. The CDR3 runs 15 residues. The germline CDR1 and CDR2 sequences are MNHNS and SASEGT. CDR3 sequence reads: CASKALGLADYGYTF. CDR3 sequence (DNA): TGTGCCAGCAAGGCCCTCGGGTTGGCAGATTATGGCTACACCTTC.

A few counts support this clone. In DNA, the CDR3 is TGTGCCAGCAGTCCGCCAGGGGTAGAGACCCAGTACTTC. Its protein is CASSPPGVETQYF. The genes are TRBV28 and TRBJ2-5; a possible D gene is TRBD1 (6 bases). This CDR3 is built from 13 residues. Germline V gene lookup returns CDR1 MDHEN and CDR2 SYDVKM. Trimming removed 5 bases from V and 4 bases from J, with 11 bases in between.

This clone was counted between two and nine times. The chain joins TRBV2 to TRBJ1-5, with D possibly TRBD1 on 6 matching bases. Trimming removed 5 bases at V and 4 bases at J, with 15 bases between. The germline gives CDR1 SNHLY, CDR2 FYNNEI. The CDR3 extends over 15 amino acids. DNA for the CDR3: TGTGCCAGCAGTTTACCACAGGGTTGGAATCAGCCCCAGCATTTT. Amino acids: CASSLPQGWNQPQHF. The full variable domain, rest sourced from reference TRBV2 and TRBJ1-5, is EPEVTQTPSHQVTQMGQEVILRCVPISNHLYFYWYRQILGQKVEFLVSFYNNEISEKSEIFDDQFSVERPDGSNFTLKIRSTKLEDSAMYFCASSLPQGWNQPQHFGDGTRLSIL.

The CDR3 here is CASHGQGNTEAFF. CDR3 coding DNA: TGTGCCAGCCACGGGCAGGGGAACACTGAAGCTTTCTTT. J is TRBJ1-1 and V is TRBV7-2, with D tentatively TRBD1 (5 bases). Germline values: CDR1 SGHTA, CDR2 FQGNSA. Trimming took 8 bases from V and 1 from J, leaving 11 bases between them. The CDR3 loop spans 13 amino acids.

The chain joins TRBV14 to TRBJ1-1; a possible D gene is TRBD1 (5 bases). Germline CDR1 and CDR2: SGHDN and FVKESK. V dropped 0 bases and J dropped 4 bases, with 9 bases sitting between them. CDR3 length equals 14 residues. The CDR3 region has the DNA TGTGCCAGCAGCCAAGAGCGGGGGACCACTGAAGCTTTCTTT. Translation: CASSQERGTTEAFF.

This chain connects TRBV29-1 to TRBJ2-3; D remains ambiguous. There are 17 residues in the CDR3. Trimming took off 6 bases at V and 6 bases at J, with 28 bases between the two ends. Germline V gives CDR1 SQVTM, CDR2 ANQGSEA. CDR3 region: CSVAKGTVGHYGDTQYF. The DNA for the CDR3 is TGCAGCGTCGCTAAGGGAACGGTAGGGCACTATGGGGATACGCAGTATTTT.

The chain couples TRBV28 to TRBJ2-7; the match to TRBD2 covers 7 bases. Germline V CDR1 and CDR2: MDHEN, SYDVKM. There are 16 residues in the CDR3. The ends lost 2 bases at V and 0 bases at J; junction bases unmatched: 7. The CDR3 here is CASSLGERGSSYEQYF. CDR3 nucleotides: TGTGCCAGCAGTTTAGGGGAGCGGGGAAGCTCCTACGAGCAGTACTTC. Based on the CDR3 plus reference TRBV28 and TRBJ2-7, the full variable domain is DVKVTQSSRYLVKRTGEKVFLECVQDMDHENMFWYRQDPGLGLRLIYFSYDVKMKEKGDIPEGYSVSREKKERFSLILESASTNQTSMYLCASSLGERGSSYEQYFGPGTRLTVT.

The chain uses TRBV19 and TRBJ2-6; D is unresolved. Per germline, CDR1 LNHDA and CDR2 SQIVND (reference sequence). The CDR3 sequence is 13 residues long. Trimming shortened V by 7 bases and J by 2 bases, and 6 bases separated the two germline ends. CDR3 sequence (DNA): TGTGCCAGTAAAATAGCTGGGGCCAACGTCCTGACTTTC. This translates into CASKIAGANVLTF.

The chain's CDR3 is CAWSGGNEQYF. DNA of the CDR3: TGTGCCTGGAGTGGCGGGAACGAGCAGTACTTC. V gene TRBV30 combines with J gene TRBJ2-7; possibly TRBD2 for D (6 bases). Germline CDR1 is GTSNPN and CDR2 is SVGIG (reference sequence). Trimming took 1 base from V and 5 from J, leaving 6 bases between them. The CDR3 runs 11 residues.

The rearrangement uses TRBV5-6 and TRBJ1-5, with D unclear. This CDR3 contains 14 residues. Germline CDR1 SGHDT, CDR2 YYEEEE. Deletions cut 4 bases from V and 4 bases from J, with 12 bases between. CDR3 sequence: CASSRFALNQPQHF. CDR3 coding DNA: TGTGCCAGCAGCAGGTTCGCCCTTAATCAGCCCCAGCATTTT.

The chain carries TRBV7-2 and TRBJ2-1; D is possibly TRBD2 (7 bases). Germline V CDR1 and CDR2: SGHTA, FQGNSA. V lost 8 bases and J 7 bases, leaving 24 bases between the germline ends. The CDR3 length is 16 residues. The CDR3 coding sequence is TGTGCCAGCCAGACAGGCTCGACGGGGGGATGGAATGAGCAGTTCTTC. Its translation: CASQTGSTGGWNEQFF.

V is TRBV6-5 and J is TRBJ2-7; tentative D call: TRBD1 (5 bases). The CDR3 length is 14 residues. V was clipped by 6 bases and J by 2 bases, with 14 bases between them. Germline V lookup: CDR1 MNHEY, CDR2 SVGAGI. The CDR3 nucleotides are TGTGCCAGCAGGGTCGACTTAGGGGCCTACGAGCAGTACTTC. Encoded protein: CASRVDLGAYEQYF.

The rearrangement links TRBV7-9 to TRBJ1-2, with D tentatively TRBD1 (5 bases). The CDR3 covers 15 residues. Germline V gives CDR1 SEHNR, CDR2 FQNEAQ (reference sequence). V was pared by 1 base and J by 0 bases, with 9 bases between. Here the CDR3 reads CASSLVTGPNYGYTF. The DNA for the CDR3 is TGTGCCAGCAGCTTAGTAACAGGCCCTAACTATGGCTACACCTTC.